This T cell receptor (beta chain) was obtained from a study of blood T cell repertoires in COVID-19. Per the authors' pipeline: Estimates of nucleated cell counts were drawn from the amplification of reference gene primers. Assay used: immunoSEQ multiplex PCR; TCRdb lists only in-frame clones, some missing. V and J calls and clone size are as listed in that table; D and trimming were resolved from the DNA. The sample includes 340,000 or so clones, more than 70% of them seen just once. Per the germline V gene, CDR1 is LGHDT and CDR2 is YNNKEL (reference sequence). Trimming removed 0 bases at V and 16 bases at J, with 16 bases between. The CDR3 covers 13 residues.

Source material: peripheral blood. The V and J genes are TRBV3-1 (or the pseudogene TRBV3-2) and TRBJ1-5, with a tentative D call TRBD1 (6 bases). This TCR derives from a man younger than 40 with active or convalescent COVID-19. The DNA of the CDR3 is TGTGCCAGCAGCCAAGATACAGGGACACGAAAACATTTT. Translating it yields CASSQDTGTRKHF.